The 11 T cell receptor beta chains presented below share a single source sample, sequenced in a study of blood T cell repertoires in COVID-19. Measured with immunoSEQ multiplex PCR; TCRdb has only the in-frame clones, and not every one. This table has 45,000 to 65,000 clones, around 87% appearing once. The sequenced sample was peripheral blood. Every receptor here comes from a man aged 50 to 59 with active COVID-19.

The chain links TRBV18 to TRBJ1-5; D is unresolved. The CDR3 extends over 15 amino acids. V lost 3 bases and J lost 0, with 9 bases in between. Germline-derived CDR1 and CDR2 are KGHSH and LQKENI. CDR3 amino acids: CASSPGQVSNQPQHF. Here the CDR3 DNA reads TGTGCCAGCTCACCGGGCCAGGTTAGCAATCAGCCCCAGCATTTT.

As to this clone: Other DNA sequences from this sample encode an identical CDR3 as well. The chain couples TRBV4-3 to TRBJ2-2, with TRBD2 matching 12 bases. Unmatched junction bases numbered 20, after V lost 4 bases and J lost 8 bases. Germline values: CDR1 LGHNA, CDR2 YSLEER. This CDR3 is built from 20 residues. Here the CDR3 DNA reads TGCGCCAGCAGCCCGATGCCGCTCAAGGGACTAGCGGGTAGAAGTGGGGAGCTGTTTTTT. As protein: CASSPMPLKGLAGRSGELFF.

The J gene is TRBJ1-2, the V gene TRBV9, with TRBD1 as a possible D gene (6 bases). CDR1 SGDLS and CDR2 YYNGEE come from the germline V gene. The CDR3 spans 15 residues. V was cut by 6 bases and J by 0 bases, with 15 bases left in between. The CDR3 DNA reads TGTGCCAGCAACAATGTCAGGGGCACTAACTATGGCTACACCTTC. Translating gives CASNNVRGTNYGYTF.

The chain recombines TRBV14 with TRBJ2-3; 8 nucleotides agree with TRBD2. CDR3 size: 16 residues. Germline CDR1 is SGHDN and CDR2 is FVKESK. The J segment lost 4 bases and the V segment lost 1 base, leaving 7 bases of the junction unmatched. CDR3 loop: CASSQVSGSGADTQYF. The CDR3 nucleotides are TGTGCCAGCAGCCAAGTAAGCGGGAGTGGTGCAGATACGCAGTATTTT.

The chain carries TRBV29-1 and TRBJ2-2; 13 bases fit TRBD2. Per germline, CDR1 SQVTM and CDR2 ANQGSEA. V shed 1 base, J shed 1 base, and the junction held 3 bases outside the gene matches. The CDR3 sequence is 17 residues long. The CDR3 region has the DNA TGCAGCGTTGAAGTGGGACTAGCGGGGCTGAACACCGGGGAGCTGTTTTTT. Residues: CSVEVGLAGLNTGELFF.

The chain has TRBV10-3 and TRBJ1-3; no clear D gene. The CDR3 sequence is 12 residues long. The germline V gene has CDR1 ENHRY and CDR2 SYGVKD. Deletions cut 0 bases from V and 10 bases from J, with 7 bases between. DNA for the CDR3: TGTGCCATCAGTGAGTCTCCGGTAACCATATATTTT. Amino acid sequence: CAISESPVTIYF.

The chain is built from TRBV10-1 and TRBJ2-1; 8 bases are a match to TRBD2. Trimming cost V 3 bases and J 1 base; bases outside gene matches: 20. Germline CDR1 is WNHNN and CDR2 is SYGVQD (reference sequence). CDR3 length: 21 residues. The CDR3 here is CASSDLGVLTGRGGSYNEQFF. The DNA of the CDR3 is TGCGCCAGCAGTGATCTTGGGGTTCTAACGGGACGGGGGGGGTCCTACAATGAGCAGTTCTTC.

CDR3 DNA sequence: TGCGCCAGCAGCCCATCGGGGGTAAGCTCCTACAATGAGCAGTTCTTC. This encodes CASSPSGVSSYNEQFF. The V gene is TRBV5-1, the J gene TRBJ2-1; possible D gene TRBD2, 6 bases. CDR3 size: 16 residues. Germline-derived CDR1 and CDR2 are SGHRS and YFSETQ. The V end lost 4 bases, the J end lost 0 bases, and 14 bases lay between the germline ends. The whole variable domain, remainder taken from reference TRBV5-1 and TRBJ2-1, is KAGVTQTPRYLIKTRGQQVTLSCSPISGHRSVSWYQQTPGQGLQFLFEYFSETQRNKGNFPGRFSGRQFSNSRSEMNVSTLELGDSALYLCASSPSGVSSYNEQFFGPGTRLTVL.

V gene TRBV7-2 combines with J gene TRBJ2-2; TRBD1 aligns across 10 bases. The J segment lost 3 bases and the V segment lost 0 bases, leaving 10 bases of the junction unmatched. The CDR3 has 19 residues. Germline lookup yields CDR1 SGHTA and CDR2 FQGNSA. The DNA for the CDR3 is TGTGCCAGCAGCTTAGCCCAGGCCGGGACAGGGGATGACACCGGGGAGCTGTTTTTT. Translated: CASSLAQAGTGDDTGELFF.

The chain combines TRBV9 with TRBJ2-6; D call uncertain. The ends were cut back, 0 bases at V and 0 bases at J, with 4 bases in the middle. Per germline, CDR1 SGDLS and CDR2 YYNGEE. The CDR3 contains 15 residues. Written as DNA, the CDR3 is TGTGCCAGCAGCGTAGAGCCCTCTGGGGCCAACGTCCTGACTTTC. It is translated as CASSVEPSGANVLTF.

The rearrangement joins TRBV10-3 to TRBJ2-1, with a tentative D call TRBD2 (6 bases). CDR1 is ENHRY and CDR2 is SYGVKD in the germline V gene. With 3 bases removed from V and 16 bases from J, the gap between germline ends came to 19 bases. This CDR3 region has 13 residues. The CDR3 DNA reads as TGTGCCATCAGTGAACGCTCTGGCGGGGCCCCATTCTTC. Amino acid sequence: CAISERSGGAPFF.